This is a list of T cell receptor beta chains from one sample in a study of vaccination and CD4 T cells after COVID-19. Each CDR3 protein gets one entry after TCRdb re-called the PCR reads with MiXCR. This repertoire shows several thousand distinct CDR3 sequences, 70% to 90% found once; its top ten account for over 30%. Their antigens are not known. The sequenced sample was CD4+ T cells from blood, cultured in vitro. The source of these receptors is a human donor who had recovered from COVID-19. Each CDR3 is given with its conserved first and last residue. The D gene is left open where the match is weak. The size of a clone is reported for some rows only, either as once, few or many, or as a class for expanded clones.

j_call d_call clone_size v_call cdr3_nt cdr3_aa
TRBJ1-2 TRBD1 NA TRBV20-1 TGCAGTGCTAGGGGTTTAGGGACAGGGAACTATGGCTACACCTTC CSARGLGTGNYGYTF
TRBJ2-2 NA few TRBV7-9 TGTGCCAGCAGCATGAGGACACTGCCCACCGGGGAGCTGTTTTTT CASSMRTLPTGELFF
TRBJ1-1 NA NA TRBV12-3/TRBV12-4 TGTGCCAGCAGTTCAGGGAAGTCCACTGAAGCTTTCTTT CASSSGKSTEAFF
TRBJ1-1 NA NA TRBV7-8 TGTGCCAGCAGCTTGACAGGCACTGAAGCTTTCTTT CASSLTGTEAFF
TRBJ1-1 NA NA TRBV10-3 TGTGCCACCGCTGGACAGCTTGAAGCTTTCTTT CATAGQLEAFF
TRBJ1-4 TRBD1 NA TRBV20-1 TGCAGTGCTAGGGACAGGGCGGATGAAAAACTGTTTTTT CSARDRADEKLFF
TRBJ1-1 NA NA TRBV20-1 TGCAGTGCGGGTCGTCCCGATGAAGCTTTCTTT CSAGRPDEAFF
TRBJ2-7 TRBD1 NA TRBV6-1 TGTGCCAGCGGACAGGGGGTTACCTACGAGCAGTACTTC CASGQGVTYEQYF
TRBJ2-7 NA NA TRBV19 TGTGCCAGTAGTATAGCAGGGGTTGGGGAGCAGTACTTC CASSIAGVGEQYF
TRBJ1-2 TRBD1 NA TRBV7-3 TGTGCCAGCAGCGCTCCGGGACAGAAGTATGGCTACACCTTC CASSAPGQKYGYTF
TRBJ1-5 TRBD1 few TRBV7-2 TGTGCCAGCAGCCGGGACAGGGTTAATCAGCCCCAGCATTTT CASSRDRVNQPQHF
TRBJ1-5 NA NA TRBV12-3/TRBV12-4 TGTGCCAGCAGTGGCTCAGGCCGAAATCAGCCCCAGCATTTT CASSGSGRNQPQHF
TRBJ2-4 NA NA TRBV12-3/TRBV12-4 TGTGCCAGCAGTTTGGGGCACTCAAACATTCAGTACTTC CASSLGHSNIQYF
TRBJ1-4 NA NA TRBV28 TGTGCCAGCAATCCGCAGGCTGGAGAAAAACTGTTTTTT CASNPQAGEKLFF
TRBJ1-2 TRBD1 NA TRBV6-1 TGTGCCAGCAGGGCGGACAGGGGGCAGGGCTACACCTTC CASRADRGQGYTF
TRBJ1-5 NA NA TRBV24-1 TGTGCCACCAGTGAGGCCAGCAATCAGCCCCAGCATTTT CATSEASNQPQHF
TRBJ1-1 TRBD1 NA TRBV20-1 TGCAGTGCTAGGGACCCAACAGGGGCAGCGCCTGAAGCTTTCTTT CSARDPTGAAPEAFF
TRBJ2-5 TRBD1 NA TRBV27 TGTGCCAGCAGCCCCTGGGACAGGGCTCTCCAAGAGACCCAGTACTTC CASSPWDRALQETQYF
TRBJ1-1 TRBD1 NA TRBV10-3 TGTGCCATTAATACAGGGGAGAACACTGAAGCTTTCTTT CAINTGENTEAFF
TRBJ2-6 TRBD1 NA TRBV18 TGTGCCAGCTCACCCGGACAGGGGGCATCTGGGGCCAACGTCCTGACTTTC CASSPGQGASGANVLTF
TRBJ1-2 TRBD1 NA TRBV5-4 TGTGCCAGCAGCCTGGGGGGCGGACAGGGTGGCTATGGCTACACCTTC CASSLGGGQGGYGYTF
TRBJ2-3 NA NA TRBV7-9 TGTGCCAGCAGCTTAGGCCATAGGGGGGTAACAGATACGCAGTATTTT CASSLGHRGVTDTQYF
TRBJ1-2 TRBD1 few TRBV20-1 TGCAGTGCTATATCCACCCCCGACAGGGAGGATGGCTACACCTTC CSAISTPDREDGYTF
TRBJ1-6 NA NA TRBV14 TGTGCCAGCAGCCAAGACAGGCCGAATAATTCACCCCTCCACTTT CASSQDRPNNSPLHF
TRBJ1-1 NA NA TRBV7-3 TGTGCCAGCAGCGCAGAGCCCGGGACCAAAGCTTTCTTT CASSAEPGTKAFF
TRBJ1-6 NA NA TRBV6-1 TGTGCCAGCAGTGGAGGGGTGCGTTCACCCCTCCACTTT CASSGGVRSPLHF
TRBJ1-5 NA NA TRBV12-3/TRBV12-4 TGTGCCAGCAGTTTAAGCGGGCGGGACAATCAGCCCCAGCATTTT CASSLSGRDNQPQHF
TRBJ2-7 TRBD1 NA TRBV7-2 TGTGCCAGCAGCCCGGGACAGCCCTACGAGCAGTACTTC CASSPGQPYEQYF
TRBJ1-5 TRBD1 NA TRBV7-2 TGTGCCAGCAGCTGGGACAGGGGTTCGCCCCAGCATTTT CASSWDRGSPQHF
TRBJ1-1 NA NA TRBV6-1 TGTGCCAGCACTAGAGACAGATCCATGAACACTGAAGCTTTCTTT CASTRDRSMNTEAFF
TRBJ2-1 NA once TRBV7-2 TGTGCCAGCAGCTTAGTGTTGCAGGGAGGCTTAAATGAGCAGTTCTTC CASSLVLQGGLNEQFF
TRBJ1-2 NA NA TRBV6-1 TGTGCCACAGGGGCAGGGCTTCACTATGGCTACACCTTC CATGAGLHYGYTF
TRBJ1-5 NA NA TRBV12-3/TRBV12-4 TGTGCCAGCAGTCCCAGGGGAGTAGGGAATCAGCCCCAGCATTTT CASSPRGVGNQPQHF
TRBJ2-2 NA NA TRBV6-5 TGTGCCAGCAGTTTGGCAGGGTCAACCGGGGAGCTGTTTTTT CASSLAGSTGELFF
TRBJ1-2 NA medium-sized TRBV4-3 TGCGCCAGCAGCCAAGAAGGCTATGGCTACACCTTC CASSQEGYGYTF